The 21 T cell receptor beta chains below all came from one sample that was sequenced in a study of T cell clonotyping in hematopoietic cell transplantation. Indicated time point: recipient sample about 28 days before transplant, after cytoreduction. Libraries were prepared by immunoSEQ multiplex PCR; TCRdb keeps only in-frame clonotypes and omits some of them. This table holds some 19,000 clones, approximately 80% found once. The source was peripheral blood mononuclear cells, collected before stem cell transplant. The receptors were sampled from a man aged 55 to 70 with acute myeloid leukemia. Some clones in this sample may be carry-over from other donors' samples.

V usage is TRBV7-2 and J usage is TRBJ2-5; 11 positions agree with TRBD2. The V segment lost 5 bases and the J segment 7 bases; nucleotides outside the gene matches: 9. Germline assignment: CDR1 SGHTA and CDR2 FQGNSA. The CDR3 has 15 amino acids. CDR3 nucleotides: TGTGCCAGCAGCCATAGCGGGAGGGGTGAAGGGACCCAGTACTTC. This sequence encodes CASSHSGRGEGTQYF.

The V gene is TRBV19, the J gene TRBJ2-3; 8 bases align to TRBD1. The germline gives CDR1 LNHDA, CDR2 SQIVND (reference sequence). The CDR3 spans 14 residues. The V and J ends lost 6 bases and 4 bases, in that order; junction bases with no gene match: 6. The CDR3 sequence: CASRDRAESDTQYF. The CDR3 DNA reads as TGTGCCAGTAGGGACAGGGCCGAGTCAGATACGCAGTATTTT.

The rearrangement links TRBV7-3 to TRBJ2-5; 7 bases map to TRBD2. V dropped 2 bases and J dropped 2; count of bases not matched to a gene: 5. CDR1 is SGHTA and CDR2 is FQGTGA in the germline V gene. The CDR3 has 15 residues. Written as DNA, the CDR3 is TGTGCCAGCAGCTTAGTGGGGGGGATACAAGAGACCCAGTACTTC. Encoded protein: CASSLVGGIQETQYF. Combining the CDR3 with reference TRBV7-3 and TRBJ2-5 gives the whole variable domain GAGVSQTPSNKVTEKGKYVELRCDPISGHTALYWYRQSLGQGPEFLIYFQGTGAADDSGLPNDRFFAVRPEGSVSTLKIQRTERGDSAVYLCASSLVGGIQETQYFGPGTRLLVL.

The chain couples TRBV14 to TRBJ2-7; D is tentatively TRBD1 or TRBD2 (5 bases each). The V end was cut by 4 bases, the J end by 1 base, with 17 bases between. CDR1 and CDR2 (germline): SGHDN, FVKESK. The CDR3 is 16 residues long. In DNA, the CDR3 is TGTGCCAGCAGCCCAGGGTGGGGAGTCTTGTCCTACGAGCAGTACTTC. Encoded protein: CASSPGWGVLSYEQYF. Drawing the rest from reference TRBV14 and TRBJ2-7, the complete variable domain is EAGVTQFPSHSVIEKGQTVTLRCDPISGHDNLYWYRRVMGKEIKFLLHFVKESKQDESGMPNNRFLAERTGGTYSTLKVQPAELEDSGVYFCASSPGWGVLSYEQYFGPGTRLTVT.

The chain uses TRBV7-8 and TRBJ1-4; the D is unclear. Germline V gene data show CDR1 as SGHVS and CDR2 as FQNEAQ. Trimming pared 5 bases from V and 5 bases from J, leaving 18 bases between. This CDR3 comprises 16 residues. This CDR3 is CASSLRRVGRNEKLFF. The CDR3 DNA reads TGTGCCAGCAGCCTTAGGAGAGTGGGCCGAAATGAAAAACTGTTTTTT.

The rearrangement links TRBV6-6 to TRBJ1-1; TRBD1 matches at 7 bases. The V gene's germline CDR1 is MNHNY and CDR2 SVGAGI (reference sequence). The J segment lost 14 bases and the V segment lost 6 bases, leaving 9 bases of the junction unmatched. The CDR3 contains 11 residues. The CDR3 loop reads CASSPRDSIFF. The CDR3 region has the DNA TGTGCCAGCAGCCCCCGGGACAGCATATTCTTT.

The chain combines TRBV6-5 with TRBJ2-7; 8 bases line up with TRBD1. Per the germline V gene, CDR1 is MNHEY and CDR2 is SVGAGI. This CDR3 is built from 14 residues. Unmatched junction bases numbered 10, after V lost 4 bases and J lost 8 bases. CDR3 in amino acids: CASSLQGAYSKQYF. The CDR3 DNA is TGTGCCAGCAGTTTGCAGGGGGCTTACTCCAAGCAGTACTTC.

CDR3 protein: CASSLVGTGNNYGYTF. CDR3 coding DNA: TGTGCCAGCAGCTTAGTAGGGACAGGGAATAACTATGGCTACACCTTC. The chain is built from TRBV7-2 and TRBJ1-2, with 9 bases that match TRBD1. Germline-derived CDR1 and CDR2 are SGHTA and FQGNSA. The CDR3 loop spans 16 amino acids. V gave up 1 base and J gave up 1 base; unmatched junction bases: 4.

The chain links TRBV2 to TRBJ2-3; maybe TRBD1 (6 bases). Germline CDR1 and CDR2: SNHLY and FYNNEI. The CDR3 is made up of 13 amino acids. V lost 6 bases and J lost 4, with 11 bases in between. CDR3 sequence reads: CASREGVADTQYF. CDR3 sequence (DNA): TGTGCCAGCAGAGAGGGGGTGGCAGATACGCAGTATTTT.

The rearrangement links TRBV4-3 to TRBJ2-7; 8 nucleotides align to TRBD2. Germline V CDR1 and CDR2: LGHNA, YSLEER. J gave up 2 bases and V 3 bases, and 21 bases lay outside the gene matches. The length of the CDR3 is 20 residues. The CDR3 is CASSQVTLKLSGGSAYEQYF. As DNA, the CDR3 is TGCGCCAGCAGCCAGGTGACACTTAAGCTAAGCGGGGGTTCGGCCTACGAGCAGTACTTC.

The chain is built from TRBV30 and TRBJ2-7; tentatively, D is TRBD2 (6 bases). Looked up from germline, CDR1 is GTSNPN and CDR2 is SVGIG (reference sequence). The CDR3 covers 14 residues. The V end was cut by 0 bases, the J end by 3 bases, with 12 bases between. CDR3: CAWSVGGGHYEQYF. In nucleotides, the CDR3 is TGTGCCTGGAGTGTTGGGGGAGGTCACTACGAGCAGTACTTC.

V and J are TRBV6-5 and TRBJ1-3; D remains unclear. Germline CDR1 is MNHEY and CDR2 is SVGAGI. The CDR3 extends over 14 amino acids. Between the trimmed V and J ends, which lost 5 bases and 0 bases, there was a span of 8 bases. Written as DNA, the CDR3 is TGTGCCAGCAGTCCGGGCCTCTCTGGAAACACCATATATTTT. Its translation: CASSPGLSGNTIYF.

This chain links TRBV30 with TRBJ2-2; no firm D call. Deletions cut 3 bases from V and 6 bases from J, with 11 bases between. Germline assignment: CDR1 GTSNPN and CDR2 SVGIG (reference sequence). This CDR3 comprises 13 residues. The CDR3: CAWRGFFSGELFF. CDR3 nucleotides: TGTGCCTGGAGGGGGTTTTTTTCCGGGGAGCTGTTTTTT.

The chain recombines TRBV5-6 with TRBJ1-6; D call uncertain. The germline V gene has CDR1 SGHDT and CDR2 YYEEEE. The CDR3 spans 14 residues. V was shortened by 0 bases and J by 2 bases, with 3 bases between the two germline ends. The CDR3, as DNA: TGTGCCAGCAGCTTGGTTGCCTATAATTCACCCCTCCACTTT. Translating it yields CASSLVAYNSPLHF.

The DNA of the CDR3 is TGTGCCAGCAGCTCCCTCAGGGTAGCTGGGGCCAACGTCCTGACTTTC. It translates to CASSSLRVAGANVLTF. The chain employs TRBV7-2 and TRBJ2-6, with D tentatively TRBD1 (5 bases). V lost 4 bases to trimming and J lost 2 bases, with 12 bases between them. The CDR3 contains 16 residues. The V gene's germline CDR1 is SGHTA and CDR2 FQGNSA.

The J gene is TRBJ1-6, the V gene TRBV29-1, with 7 bases fitting TRBD1. The CDR3 is 15 amino acids. CDR1 is SQVTM, CDR2 ANQGSEA, per germline. V shed 7 bases, J shed 9 bases, and the junction held 15 bases outside the gene matches. In DNA form, the CDR3 reads TGCAGCGCCCAAACCACGACAGGGACCGGTTCACCCCTCCACTTT. It translates to CSAQTTTGTGSPLHF.

The V call is TRBV27, the J call TRBJ2-5; TRBD2 agrees at 12 bases. The ends lost 5 bases at V and 2 bases at J; junction bases unmatched: 3. Germline CDR1 MNHEY, CDR2 SMNVEV (reference sequence). The CDR3 is made up of 15 amino acids. The CDR3 DNA reads as TGTGCCAGCAGTCGGACTAGCGGGGCTCAAGAGACCCAGTACTTC. The encoded protein is CASSRTSGAQETQYF.

This rearrangement joins TRBV10-3 to TRBJ1-1; D is possibly TRBD1 (5 bases). CDR3 length: 12 amino acids. Germline V CDR1 and CDR2: ENHRY, SYGVKD. In DNA, the CDR3 is TGTGGAGTCGGGGGGGTGGACACTGAAGCTTTCTTT. This codes for CGVGGVDTEAFF.

The genes are TRBV5-1 and TRBJ1-2; possibly TRBD1 for D (5 bases). The CDR3 sequence is 16 residues long. Per the germline V gene, CDR1 is SGHRS and CDR2 is YFSETQ. V was clipped by 3 bases and J by 0 bases, with 15 bases between them. The CDR3 DNA follows: TGCGCCAGCAGCTCCGGGGGGACCTCGGCTAACTATGGCTACACCTTC. It codes for CASSSGGTSANYGYTF.

The chain employs TRBV30 and TRBJ2-6; no definite D call. Germline V gives CDR1 GTSNPN, CDR2 SVGIG (reference sequence). V was trimmed by 8 bases and J by 4 bases, leaving 15 bases between them. This CDR3 contains 14 residues. CDR3 nucleotide sequence: TGTGCCAGTAGCCCTCAATCCGGGGCCAACGTCCTGACTTTC. The encoded protein is CASSPQSGANVLTF.

To note about this clone: Other DNA sequences of this sample code for an identical CDR3. This rearrangement joins TRBV7-9 to TRBJ2-3; tentative D call: TRBD2 (5 bases). Germline V gene lookup returns CDR1 SEHNR and CDR2 FQNEAQ (reference sequence). The CDR3 totals 14 residues. The V and J ends lost 6 bases and 2 bases respectively, with 12 bases between them. The CDR3 sequence: CASSTSGNTDTQYF. CDR3 coding DNA: TGTGCCAGCAGTACCTCGGGGAACACAGATACGCAGTATTTT.